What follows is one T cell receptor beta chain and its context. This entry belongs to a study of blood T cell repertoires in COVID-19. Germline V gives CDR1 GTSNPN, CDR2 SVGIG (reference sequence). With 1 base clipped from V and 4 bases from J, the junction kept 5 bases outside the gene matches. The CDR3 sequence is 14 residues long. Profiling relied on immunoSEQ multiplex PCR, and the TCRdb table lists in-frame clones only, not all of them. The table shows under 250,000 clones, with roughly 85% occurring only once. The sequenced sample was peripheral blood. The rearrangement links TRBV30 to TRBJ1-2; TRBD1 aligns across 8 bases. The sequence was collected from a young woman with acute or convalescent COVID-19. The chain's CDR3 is CAWSGGTGVYGYTF. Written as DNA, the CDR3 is TGTGCCTGGAGTGGGGGGACAGGCGTCTATGGCTACACCTTC.